This T cell receptor (beta chain) was recorded in a study of early T cells in non-severe SARS-CoV-2 infection. Per germline, CDR1 LNHNV and CDR2 YYDKDF (reference sequence). Trimming pared 5 bases from V and 0 bases from J, leaving 5 bases between. This CDR3 spans 14 amino acids. Unique molecular identifiers tagged individual cDNA molecules. TCRdb re-analysed the 5' RACE reads in MiXCR, keeping a single row per CDR3 protein. The sample includes about 33,000 distinct CDR3 sequences, 5.7% of them seen just once. This clonotype was seen many times. The genes are TRBV15 and TRBJ1-6, with D hard to call. The TCR comes from an adult who was a healthcare worker with PCR-confirmed SARS-CoV-2 infection or an uninfected control (not recorded which). The specimen sequenced was whole blood. CDR3 sequence (DNA): TGTGCCACCAGCGGCAGCTCCTATAATTCACCCCTCCACTTT. Protein product: CATSGSSYNSPLHF.